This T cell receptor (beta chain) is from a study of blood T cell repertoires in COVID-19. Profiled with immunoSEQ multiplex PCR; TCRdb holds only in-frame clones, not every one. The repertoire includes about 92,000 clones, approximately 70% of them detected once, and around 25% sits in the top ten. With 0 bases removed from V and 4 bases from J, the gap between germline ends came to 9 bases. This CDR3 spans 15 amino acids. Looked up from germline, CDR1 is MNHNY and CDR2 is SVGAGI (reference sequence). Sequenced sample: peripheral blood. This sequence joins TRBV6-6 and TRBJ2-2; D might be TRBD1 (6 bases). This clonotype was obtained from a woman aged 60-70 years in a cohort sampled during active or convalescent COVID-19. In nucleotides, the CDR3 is TGTGCCAGCAGTTACTCGGGGGCGAGCACCGGGGAGCTGTTTTTT. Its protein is CASSYSGASTGELFF.